This TCR beta chain was recorded in a study of blood T cell repertoires in COVID-19. Looking at the study overall: From the United States, Italy and Spain came samples of acute and convalescent COVID-19. The cDNA or gDNA used as material had been derived from T cells, B-cell-depleted T cells, or PBMCs.

Authors' methods: Nucleated cell counts were estimated from reference gene primer amplification. Sequenced by immunoSEQ multiplex PCR; TCRdb stores in-frame clones only, minus some. V and J calls and clone size are given by that table; D and trimming were obtained from the DNA. The table includes 190,000 or so clones, about 88% detected once. The sample taken for sequencing was peripheral blood. The source is a woman aged 30 to 39 with active or convalescent COVID-19.

The CDR3 is CASSSRRQGGYEQYF. Here the CDR3 DNA reads TGTGCCAGCAGTAGCCGTCGTCAGGGGGGCTACGAGCAGTACTTC. V is TRBV6-5 and J is TRBJ2-7, with D possibly matching TRBD1 (7 bases). The germline CDR1 and CDR2 sequences are MNHEY and SVGAGI. Trimming pared 5 bases from V and 3 bases from J, leaving 17 bases between. This CDR3 region has 15 residues.